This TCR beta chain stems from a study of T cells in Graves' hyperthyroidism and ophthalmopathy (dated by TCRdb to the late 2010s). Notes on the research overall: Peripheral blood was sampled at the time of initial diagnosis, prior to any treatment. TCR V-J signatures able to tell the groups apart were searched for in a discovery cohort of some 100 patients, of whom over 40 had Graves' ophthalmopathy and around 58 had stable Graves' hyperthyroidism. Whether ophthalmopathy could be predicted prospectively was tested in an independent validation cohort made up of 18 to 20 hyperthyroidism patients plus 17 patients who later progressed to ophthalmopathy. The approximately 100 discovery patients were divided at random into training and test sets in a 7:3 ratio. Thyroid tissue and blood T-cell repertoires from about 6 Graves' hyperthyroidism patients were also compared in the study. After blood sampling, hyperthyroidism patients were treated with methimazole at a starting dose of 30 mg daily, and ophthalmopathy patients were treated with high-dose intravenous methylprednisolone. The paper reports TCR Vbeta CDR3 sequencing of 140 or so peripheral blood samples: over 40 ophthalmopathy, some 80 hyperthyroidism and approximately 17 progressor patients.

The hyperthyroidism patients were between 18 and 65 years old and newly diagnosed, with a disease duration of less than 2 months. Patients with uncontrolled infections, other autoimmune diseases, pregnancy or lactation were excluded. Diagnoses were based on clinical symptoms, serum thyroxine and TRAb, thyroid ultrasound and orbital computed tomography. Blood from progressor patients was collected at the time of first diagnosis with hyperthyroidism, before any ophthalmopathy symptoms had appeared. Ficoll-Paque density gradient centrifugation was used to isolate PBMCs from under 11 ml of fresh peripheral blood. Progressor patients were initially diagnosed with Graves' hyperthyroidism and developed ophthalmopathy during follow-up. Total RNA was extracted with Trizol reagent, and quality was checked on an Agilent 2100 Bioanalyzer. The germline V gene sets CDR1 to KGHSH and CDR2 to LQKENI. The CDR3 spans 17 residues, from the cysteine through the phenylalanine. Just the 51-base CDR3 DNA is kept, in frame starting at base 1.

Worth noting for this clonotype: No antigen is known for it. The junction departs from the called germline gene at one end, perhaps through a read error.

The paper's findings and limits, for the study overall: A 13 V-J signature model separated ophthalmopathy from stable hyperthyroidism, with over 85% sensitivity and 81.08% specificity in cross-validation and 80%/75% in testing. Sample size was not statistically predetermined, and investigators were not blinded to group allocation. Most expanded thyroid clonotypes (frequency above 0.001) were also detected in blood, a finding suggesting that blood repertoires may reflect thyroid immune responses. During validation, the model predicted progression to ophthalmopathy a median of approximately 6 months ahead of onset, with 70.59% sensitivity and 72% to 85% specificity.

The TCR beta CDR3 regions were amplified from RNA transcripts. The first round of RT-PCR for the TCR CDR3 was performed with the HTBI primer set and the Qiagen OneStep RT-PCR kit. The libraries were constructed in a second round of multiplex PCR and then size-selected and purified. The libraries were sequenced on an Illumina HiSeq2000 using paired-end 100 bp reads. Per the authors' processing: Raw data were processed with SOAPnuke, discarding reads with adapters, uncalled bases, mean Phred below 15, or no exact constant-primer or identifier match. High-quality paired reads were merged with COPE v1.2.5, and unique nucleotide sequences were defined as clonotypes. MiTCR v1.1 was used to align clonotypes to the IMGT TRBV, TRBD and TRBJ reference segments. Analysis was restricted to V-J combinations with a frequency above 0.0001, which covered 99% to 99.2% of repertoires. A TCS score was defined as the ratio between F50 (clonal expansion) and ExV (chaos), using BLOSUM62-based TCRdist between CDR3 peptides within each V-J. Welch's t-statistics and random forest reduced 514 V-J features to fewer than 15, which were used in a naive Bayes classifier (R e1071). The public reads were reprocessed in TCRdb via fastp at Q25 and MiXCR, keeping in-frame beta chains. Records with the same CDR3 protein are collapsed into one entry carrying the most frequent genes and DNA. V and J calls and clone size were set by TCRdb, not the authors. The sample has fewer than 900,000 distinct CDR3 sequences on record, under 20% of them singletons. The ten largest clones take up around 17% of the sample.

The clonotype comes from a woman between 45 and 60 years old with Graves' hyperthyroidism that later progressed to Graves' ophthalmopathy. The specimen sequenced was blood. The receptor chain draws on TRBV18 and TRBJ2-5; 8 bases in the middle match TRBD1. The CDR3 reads CASSPEGTGRFQEAQYF. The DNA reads TGTGCCAGCTCACCAGAGGGGACAGGAAGATTCCAAGAGGCCCAGTACTTC.